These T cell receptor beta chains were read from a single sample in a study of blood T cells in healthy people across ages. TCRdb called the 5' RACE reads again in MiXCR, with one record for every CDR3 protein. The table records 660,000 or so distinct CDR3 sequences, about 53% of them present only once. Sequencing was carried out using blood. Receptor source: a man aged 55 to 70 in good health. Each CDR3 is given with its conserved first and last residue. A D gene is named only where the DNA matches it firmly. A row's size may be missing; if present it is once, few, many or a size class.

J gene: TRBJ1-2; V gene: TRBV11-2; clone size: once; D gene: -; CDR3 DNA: TGTGCCAGCAGCAGGGCAGGTTATGGCTACACCTTC; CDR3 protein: CASSRAGYGYTF
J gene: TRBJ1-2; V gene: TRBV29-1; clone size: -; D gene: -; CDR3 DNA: TGCAGCGGTGAATTCGGGGGAGGCTACACCTTC; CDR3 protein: CSGEFGGGYTF
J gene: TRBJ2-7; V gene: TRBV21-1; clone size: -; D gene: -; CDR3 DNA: TGTGCCAGCAGCAAGGGACACCGAAATCACTACGAGCAGTACTTC; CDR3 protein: CASSKGHRNHYEQYF
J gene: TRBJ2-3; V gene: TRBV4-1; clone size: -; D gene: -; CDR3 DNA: TGCGCCAGCAGCCCAGGGCGTAGGGCAGATACGCAGTATTTT; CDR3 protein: CASSPGRRADTQYF
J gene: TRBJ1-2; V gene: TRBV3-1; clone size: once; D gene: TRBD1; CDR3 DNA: TGTGCCAGCAGCCAAGTTCCGGGACAGGCGGGGTTTTTAGATGGCTACACCTTC; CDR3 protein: CASSQVPGQAGFLDGYTF
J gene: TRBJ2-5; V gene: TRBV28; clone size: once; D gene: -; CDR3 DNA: TGTGCCAGCAGTCCAGGGCTGGGATATTTGCAAGAGACCCAGTACTTC; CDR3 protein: CASSPGLGYLQETQYF
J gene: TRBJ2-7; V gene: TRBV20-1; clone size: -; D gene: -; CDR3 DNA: TGCAGTGCTAGCCCTGGGGGGCAGTACTTC; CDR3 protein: CSASPGGQYF
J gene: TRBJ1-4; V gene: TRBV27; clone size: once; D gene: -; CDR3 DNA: TGTGCCAGCAGCGGGAGTCTTAATGAAAAACTGTTTTTT; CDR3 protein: CASSGSLNEKLFF
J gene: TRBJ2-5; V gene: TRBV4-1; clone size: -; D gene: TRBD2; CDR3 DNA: TGCGCCAGCAGCCCCGAGGGACTAGCGGGGCATCAAGAGACCCAGTACTTC; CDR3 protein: CASSPEGLAGHQETQYF
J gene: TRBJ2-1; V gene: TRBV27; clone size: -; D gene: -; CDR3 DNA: TGTGCCAGCAGACAAGGCGGGCCGGAGCCCCGTTCTGAGCAGTTCTTC; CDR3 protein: CASRQGGPEPRSEQFF